The sequence of this TCR beta chain was determined in a study of T cell changes during pregnancy in multiple sclerosis. Germline V lookup: CDR1 SNHLY, CDR2 FYNNEI. Trimming at V came to 1 base and at J to 4 bases, leaving 3 bases not matched to a gene. This CDR3 is 14 amino acids long. TCRdb's table, derived via immunoSEQ multiplex PCR, lists solely in-frame clones and lacks some. This sample carries around 57,000 clones, about 92% of them seen once, and the ten largest clones take 5% to 7.5%. The receptor comes from a female donor in good health, enrolled as a control in a pregnancy study. The source material was peripheral blood, sampled in the third trimester of pregnancy. This sequence joins TRBV2 and TRBJ2-7; 8 bases are shared with TRBD2. This CDR3 is CASSEGGLAYEQYF. The DNA of the CDR3 is TGTGCCAGCAGTGAAGGAGGACTAGCTTACGAGCAGTACTTC.